The 22 T cell receptor beta chains reported below all come from one sample, sequenced in a study of blood T cell repertoires in COVID-19. Assay: immunoSEQ multiplex PCR; the TCRdb copy retains only in-frame clones and omits some. The repertoire holds under 200,000 clones, with about 88% as singletons. Specimen: peripheral blood. These receptors all come from a man younger than 35 with acute or convalescent COVID-19.

The chain is built from TRBV5-1 and TRBJ2-7; 7 bases map to TRBD1. CDR1 and CDR2 from the germline V gene are SGHRS and YFSETQ. J was trimmed by 2 bases and V by 1 base; bases with no gene match: 3. The CDR3 totals 14 residues. The CDR3 DNA sequence: TGCGCCAGCAGCTTGCTACAGGGGACCTACGAGCAGTACTTC. This gives the protein CASSLLQGTYEQYF. Together with reference TRBV5-1 and TRBJ2-7, the CDR3 gives the full variable domain: KAGVTQTPRYLIKTRGQQVTLSCSPISGHRSVSWYQQTPGQGLQFLFEYFSETQRNKGNFPGRFSGRQFSNSRSEMNVSTLELGDSALYLCASSLLQGTYEQYFGPGTRLTVT.

The chain carries TRBV29-1 and TRBJ2-7; tentative D call: TRBD1 (6 bases). CDR1 and CDR2 from the germline V gene are SQVTM and ANQGSEA. V lost 4 bases, J lost 0 bases, and 16 bases lay in between. This CDR3 has 15 residues. In DNA form, the CDR3 reads TGCAGCGTTGCGCCCAGGGGAGAGGGCTCCTACGAGCAGTACTTC. Its translation is CSVAPRGEGSYEQYF.

The rearrangement joins TRBV6-5 to TRBJ1-1; D might be TRBD1 (5 bases). Germline V gives CDR1 MNHEY, CDR2 SVGAGI. CDR3 length: 14 amino acids. V was trimmed by 3 bases and J by 1 base, leaving 9 bases between them. The CDR3 DNA reads TGTGCCAGCAGTTATCGGACACGGAACACTGAAGCTTTCTTT. Translation: CASSYRTRNTEAFF.

The V call is TRBV24-1, the J call TRBJ2-2, with 11 bases matching TRBD1. The CDR3 has 16 amino acids. Trimming removed 9 bases from V and 6 bases from J; junction bases left unmatched: 11. Germline values: CDR1 KGHDR, CDR2 SFDVKD. CDR3 sequence: CATEEGQGEIAGELFF. The CDR3 DNA reads TGTGCCACCGAAGAGGGACAGGGGGAGATCGCCGGGGAGCTGTTTTTT.

The chain uses TRBV28 and TRBJ2-3; D uncertain. The V end lost 4 bases, the J end lost 2 bases, and 10 bases lay between the germline ends. This CDR3 has 14 amino acids. Germline V gene sequence: CDR1 MDHEN, CDR2 SYDVKM. This chain's CDR3 is CASSSTLITDTQYF. DNA for the CDR3: TGTGCCAGCAGTTCTACGTTAATCACAGATACGCAGTATTTT. Supplemented by reference TRBV28 and TRBJ2-3, the full variable domain reads DVKVTQSSRYLVKRTGEKVFLECVQDMDHENMFWYRQDPGLGLRLIYFSYDVKMKEKGDIPEGYSVSREKKERFSLILESASTNQTSMYLCASSSTLITDTQYFGPGTRLTVL.

CDR3 DNA: TGTGCCAGCAGCCATTCGGGTAGGGGCTACGAGCAGTACTTC. Protein sequence: CASSHSGRGYEQYF. The chain combines TRBV11-2 with TRBJ2-7; tentative D call: TRBD1 (5 bases). CDR3 length: 14 residues. Germline V lookup: CDR1 SGHAT, CDR2 FQNNGV. The ends were cut back, 5 bases at V and 3 bases at J, with 14 bases in the middle.

This clone has only one observation. The chain is built from TRBV2 and TRBJ1-5, with D possibly TRBD1 on 5 matching bases. Germline values: CDR1 SNHLY, CDR2 FYNNEI. V shed 3 bases and J shed 2 bases, with 8 bases lying between them. This CDR3 has 14 amino acids. CDR3 residues: CASSDGGGNQPQHF. The CDR3 DNA reads TGTGCCAGCAGTGATGGAGGGGGCAATCAGCCCCAGCATTTT.

This chain joins TRBV9 and TRBJ2-2, with D perhaps matching TRBD1 (5 bases). This CDR3 has 17 amino acids. Trimming took 3 bases from V and 1 from J, leaving 16 bases between them. The germline V gene encodes CDR1 SGDLS and CDR2 YYNGEE. Here the CDR3 reads CASSASYRRKNTGELFF. DNA of the CDR3: TGTGCCAGCAGCGCCTCCTACAGGAGAAAGAACACCGGGGAGCTGTTTTTT.

DNA for the CDR3: TGCAGCGTTATTAACCAGCTGAGACAGGCCGGAATTTCACCCCTCCACTTT. It is translated as CSVINQLRQAGISPLHF. The gene calls are TRBV29-1 and TRBJ1-6; D might be TRBD1 (6 bases). Looked up from germline, CDR1 is SQVTM and CDR2 is ANQGSEA. The CDR3 has 17 amino acids. V lost 5 bases to trimming and J lost 9 bases, with 26 bases between them.

The J gene is TRBJ1-3, the V gene TRBV5-1; 7 bases line up with TRBD1. Germline V CDR1 and CDR2: SGHRS, YFSETQ. Trimming took 4 bases from V and 1 from J; bases not matched to a gene: 8. This CDR3 spans 16 amino acids. The CDR3, as DNA: TGCGCCAGCAGCCGGGACAGAATAGATTCTGGAAACACCATATATTTT. Translation gives CASSRDRIDSGNTIYF.

The gene calls are TRBV7-6 and TRBJ2-7; TRBD1 matches 8 bases. V lost 0 bases to trimming and J lost 2 bases; unmatched junction nucleotides: 12. The length of the CDR3 is 18 residues. The germline gives CDR1 SGHVS, CDR2 FNYEAQ. CDR3 sequence reads: CASSLADLVGTGAYEQYF. The CDR3 nucleotides are TGTGCCAGCAGCTTAGCGGATTTAGTCGGGACAGGAGCCTACGAGCAGTACTTC.

The J gene is TRBJ1-2, the V gene TRBV5-1; possible D gene TRBD1, 5 bases. Trimming took off 4 bases at V and 7 bases at J, with 14 bases between the two ends. This CDR3 is built from 13 residues. Germline V CDR1 and CDR2: SGHRS, YFSETQ. CDR3 bases: TGCGCCAGCAGCATGGCTACAGGTCTTGGCTACACCTTC. This gives the protein CASSMATGLGYTF.

The chain links TRBV9 to TRBJ2-5; 13 bases are shared with TRBD2. CDR1 is SGDLS and CDR2 is YYNGEE in the germline V gene. CDR3 length equals 16 residues. V lost 3 bases, J lost 5 bases, and 7 bases stayed unmatched. The CDR3 here is CASSGRGLAGSETQYF. The CDR3 DNA sequence: TGTGCCAGCAGCGGAAGGGGACTAGCGGGGTCGGAGACCCAGTACTTC.

The chain uses TRBV18 and TRBJ1-2; unclear D gene. Per the germline V gene, CDR1 is KGHSH and CDR2 is LQKENI. There are 15 residues in the CDR3. Trimming removed 3 bases from V and 2 bases from J, with 13 bases in between. Here the CDR3 reads CASSPLDRSNYGYTF. CDR3 in DNA: TGTGCCAGCTCACCCCTCGATCGGAGCAACTATGGCTACACCTTC.

Many counts were recorded for this clone. Other DNA sequences in the sample encode the same CDR3. The chain carries TRBV3-1 (or the pseudogene TRBV3-2) and TRBJ1-6; tentative D call: TRBD1 (6 bases). CDR3 length: 14 amino acids. Germline V CDR1 and CDR2: LGHDT, YNNKEL (reference sequence). V shed 1 base and J shed 9 bases, with 10 bases lying between them. The CDR3 protein is CASSQVGAGSPLHF. CDR3 sequence (DNA): TGTGCCAGCAGCCAAGTGGGGGCGGGTTCACCCCTCCACTTT.

This chain links TRBV25-1 with TRBJ1-2; D is possibly TRBD1 (5 bases). The V gene lost 3 bases and the J gene lost 1 base, with 12 bases spanning the gap. The CDR3 is made up of 15 amino acids. Germline CDR1 reads MGHDK; CDR2 reads SYGVNS. CDR3 in DNA: TGTGCCAGCAGTGAGGGAAGGGGCGTTAACTATGGCTACACCTTC. Translation: CASSEGRGVNYGYTF.

This clone was detected ten times or more. This rearrangement joins TRBV9 to TRBJ1-6, with 8 nucleotides matching TRBD1. V dropped 3 bases and J dropped 9; count of bases not matched to a gene: 5. This CDR3 is built from 14 residues. The V gene's germline CDR1 is SGDLS and CDR2 YYNGEE. The CDR3 DNA is TGTGCCAGCAGCGCAACAGGGACAGGTTCACCCCTCCACTTT. Translated: CASSATGTGSPLHF.

This chain links TRBV19 with TRBJ2-1; 15 bases match TRBD2. V gave up 1 base and J gave up 0 bases; unmatched junction bases: 4. The CDR3 contains 19 residues. Germline CDR1 and CDR2: LNHDA and SQIVND (reference sequence). The CDR3 nucleotides are TGTGCCAGTAGTATAGCTCGGACTAGCGGGGGGGCCTCCTACAATGAGCAGTTCTTC. It yields the protein CASSIARTSGGASYNEQFF.

The chain has TRBV2 and TRBJ2-1; D may be TRBD2 (5 bases). The germline CDR1 and CDR2 sequences are SNHLY and FYNNEI. The CDR3 totals 12 residues. V was clipped by 5 bases and J by 6 bases, with 8 bases between them. The CDR3 protein is CASSLLGNEQFF. The CDR3 DNA reads as TGTGCCAGCAGTCTACTAGGCAATGAGCAGTTCTTC. Drawing the rest from reference TRBV2 and TRBJ2-1, the complete variable domain is EPEVTQTPSHQVTQMGQEVILRCVPISNHLYFYWYRQILGQKVEFLVSFYNNEISEKSEIFDDQFSVERPDGSNFTLKIRSTKLEDSAMYFCASSLLGNEQFFGPGTRLTVL.

This clone was recorded a few times. V is TRBV7-9 and J is TRBJ1-2; 7 nucleotides align to TRBD1. Germline V gene data show CDR1 as SEHNR and CDR2 as FQNEAQ (reference sequence). This CDR3 has 13 amino acids. J gave up 5 bases and V 4 bases, and 4 bases lay outside the gene matches. The CDR3 here is CASSSQGHYGYTF. CDR3 DNA: TGTGCCAGCAGCTCACAGGGGCATTATGGCTACACCTTC.

This clone was found once. The chain has TRBV12-3 or TRBV12-4 and TRBJ2-7, with a weak D call TRBD1 (6 bases). The CDR3 length is 13 residues. The V and J ends lost 3 bases and 5 bases respectively, with 11 bases between them. This CDR3 reads CASSLIGTNEQYV. CDR3 in DNA: TGTGCCAGCAGTTTGATAGGGACAAACGAGCAGTACGTC.

There are a few counts of this clone. A read error may account for a junction end that differs from germline. The genes are TRBV7-3 and TRBJ1-2, with D possibly matching TRBD1 (5 bases). There are 12 residues in the CDR3. CDR1 and CDR2 (germline): SGHTA, FQGTGA. In DNA form, the CDR3 reads TGTGCCAGCAGCTCCTCGGGCGGGGGGAGATCCTTC. This translates into CASSSSGGGRSF.